Below are 21 T cell receptor beta chains sequenced from a single sample in a study of T cells in Graves' hyperthyroidism and ophthalmopathy. There were TCR beta CDR3 regions amplified from RNA transcripts. First-round RT-PCR targeting the TCR CDR3 was performed with the HTBI primer set. TCRdb reprocessed the multiplex PCR reads via MiXCR and lists one record per CDR3 protein. The sample contains 610,000 or so distinct CDR3 sequences, just over 45% of which appear only once. The specimen sequenced was peripheral blood or thyroid tissue (not recorded which). These receptors came from a woman aged 18-29 years with Graves' hyperthyroidism.

This clonotype was seen at least ten times. The chain couples TRBV3-1 to TRBJ1-1, with D possibly being TRBD1 (5 bases). Germline V gene data show CDR1 as LGHDT and CDR2 as YNNKEL (reference sequence). The CDR3 is 14 amino acids. Trimming removed 4 bases at V and 5 bases at J, with 14 bases between. Here the CDR3 DNA reads TGTGCCAGCAGCCTCCGGGACGGCGGTACTGAAGCTTTCTTT. Its protein product is CASSLRDGGTEAFF.

This rearrangement joins TRBV7-8 to TRBJ2-2; maybe TRBD2 (6 bases). V lost 5 bases, J lost 7 bases, and 11 bases lay in between. Germline CDR1 is SGHVS and CDR2 is FQNEAQ. The CDR3 is made up of 13 amino acids. The DNA of the CDR3 is TGTGCCAGCAGCCCTTCGACTAGCGGGGAGCTGTTTTTT. This encodes CASSPSTSGELFF.

This sequence joins TRBV19 and TRBJ1-1; TRBD1 matches at 7 bases. The germline V gene encodes CDR1 LNHDA and CDR2 SQIVND (reference sequence). This CDR3 has 13 residues. The V segment lost 5 bases and the J segment 4 bases; nucleotides outside the gene matches: 4. Written as DNA, the CDR3 is TGTGCCAGTAGTTTTGGGACAGCCACTGAAGCTTTCTTT. Its protein is CASSFGTATEAFF.

To note about this clonotype: This clone may be a read error of a much larger clone one base away. The chain uses TRBV6-1 and TRBJ1-2; D possibly corresponds to TRBD1 (5 bases). Trimming took 10 bases from V and 8 from J, leaving 20 bases between them. The CDR3 spans 13 residues. Germline assignment: CDR1 MNHNS and CDR2 SASEGT. Here the CDR3 DNA reads TGTGCCATCAGGCCCGTTGGGACGAGGGGCTACACCTTC. Residues: CAIRPVGTRGYTF.

The sample holds many counts of this clonotype. The chain joins TRBV6-6 to TRBJ1-1; D not certain. CDR1 MNHNY and CDR2 SVGAGI come from the germline V gene (reference sequence). The CDR3 is 13 residues long. Trimming took 6 bases from V and 4 from J, leaving 12 bases between them. DNA for the CDR3: TGTGCCAGCAGGGTTCAGTACCTCACTGAAGCTTTCTTT. This sequence encodes CASRVQYLTEAFF.

On this clonotype: A much larger clone differs from this one at a single base, so this may be a read error. As DNA, the CDR3 is TGCGCCAGCAGCCAACGAACAGGGAGCTCCTATAATTCACCCCTCCACTTT. Its protein product is CASSQRTGSSYNSPLHF. The chain links TRBV7-6 to TRBJ1-6; maybe TRBD1 (6 bases). The germline CDR1 and CDR2 sequences are SGHVS and FNYEAQ. This CDR3 region has 17 residues.

This clonotype came up a few times. The V and J genes are TRBV12-3 or TRBV12-4 and TRBJ2-6, with 11 bases lining up with TRBD1. This CDR3 contains 16 residues. V shed 4 bases, J shed 4 bases, and the junction held 3 bases outside the gene matches. CDR3 sequence (DNA): TGTGCCAGCAGTTGGACAGGGGGCTCCGGGGCCAACGTCCTGACTTTC. It translates to CASSWTGGSGANVLTF.

This clonotype appeared a few times. The genes are TRBV19 and TRBJ2-3; the match to TRBD1 covers 7 bases. There are 14 residues in the CDR3. CDR1 LNHDA and CDR2 SQIVND come from the germline V gene (reference sequence). V lost 6 bases, J lost 2 bases, and 5 bases stayed unmatched. The CDR3: CASRARGTTDTQYF. The CDR3 nucleotides are TGTGCCAGTAGGGCCAGGGGGACCACAGATACGCAGTATTTT. Based on the CDR3 plus reference TRBV19 and TRBJ2-3, the full variable domain is DGGITQSPKYLFRKEGQNVTLSCEQNLNHDAMYWYRQDPGQGLRLIYYSQIVNDFQKGDIAEGYSVSREKKESFPLTVTSAQKNPTAFYLCASRARGTTDTQYFGPGTRLTVL.

The J gene is TRBJ1-2, the V gene TRBV25-1; D unresolved. CDR1 is MGHDK and CDR2 is SYGVNS in the germline V gene. Trimming pared 5 bases from V and 4 bases from J, leaving 11 bases between. This CDR3 is built from 13 residues. In DNA, the CDR3 is TGTGCCAGCAGTTTAATCGCGGGCTATGGCTACACCTTC. This codes for CASSLIAGYGYTF.

This clonotype was recorded at least ten times. For the CDR3, the DNA is TGCGCCAGCAGTTGGATTGGAGGTCTGGGTCAGCCCCAGCATTTT. Translation gives CASSWIGGLGQPQHF. The chain combines TRBV4-1 with TRBJ1-5; no clear D gene. The V gene's germline CDR1 is MGHRA and CDR2 YSYEKL. This CDR3 region has 15 residues. Trimming stripped 6 bases from V and 6 bases from J, with 18 bases between.

This clonotype was seen many times. The chain links TRBV7-9 to TRBJ2-7; 8 nucleotides line up with TRBD2. Trimming removed 5 bases from V and 4 bases from J; junction bases left unmatched: 13. The germline V gene encodes CDR1 SEHNR and CDR2 FQNEAQ (reference sequence). This CDR3 has 16 amino acids. The CDR3 nucleotides are TGTGCCAGCAGCCCCGGGAGGGACATAGGGATGTACGAGCAGTACTTC. It translates to CASSPGRDIGMYEQYF. The full variable domain, in which reference TRBV7-9 and TRBJ2-7 provide the parts outside the CDR3, is DTGVSQNPRHKITKRGQNVTFRCDPISEHNRLYWYRQTLGQGPEFLTYFQNEAQLEKSRLLSDRFSAERPKGSFSTLEIQRTEQGDSAMYLCASSPGRDIGMYEQYFGPGTRLTVT.

J is TRBJ1-6 and V is TRBV24-1, with TRBD1 as a possible D gene (6 bases). Trimming cost V 1 base and J 10 bases, with 16 bases left between them. The CDR3 is made up of 16 amino acids. Looked up from germline, CDR1 is KGHDR and CDR2 is SFDVKD. CDR3 sequence reads: CATSDFGRGGQSPLHF. The CDR3 region has the DNA TGTGCCACCAGTGATTTTGGACGGGGGGGGCAATCACCCCTCCACTTT.

This clonotype was found many times. This rearrangement joins TRBV5-1 to TRBJ1-4, with a weak D call TRBD1 (6 bases). Trimming pared 2 bases from V and 10 bases from J, leaving 12 bases between. CDR1 is SGHRS, CDR2 YFSETQ, per germline. CDR3 length: 13 amino acids. The CDR3 region is CASSFRTEGKLFF. As DNA, the CDR3 is TGCGCCAGCAGCTTCCGGACAGAAGGAAAACTGTTTTTT.

This clonotype came up many times. This chain joins TRBV12-3 or TRBV12-4 and TRBJ1-5; D not certain. The V end was cut by 3 bases, the J end by 2 bases, with 11 bases between. The CDR3 sequence is 15 residues long. The CDR3 DNA is TGTGCCAGCAGTTTGGGCCGACCTGGCAATCAGCCCCAGCATTTT. It yields the protein CASSLGRPGNQPQHF.

This clonotype was seen only once. In nucleotides, the CDR3 is TGTGCCAGCAGTGAAGAGGGCGGGATGTCGCTTGAGACCCAGTACTTC. The encoded protein is CASSEEGGMSLETQYF. The rearrangement joins TRBV6-5 to TRBJ2-5; D is possibly TRBD2 (6 bases). There are 16 residues in the CDR3. The germline V and J ends were trimmed by 5 bases and 5 bases, with 21 bases remaining between them. CDR1 and CDR2 from the germline V gene are MNHEY and SVGAGI.

About this clonotype: Possible read error: a much larger clone is one base away. The chain links TRBV9 to TRBJ2-5; unclear D gene. The CDR3 is 17 residues long. The V gene's germline CDR1 is SGDLS and CDR2 YYNGEE. The ends were cut back, 0 bases at V and 5 bases at J, with 20 bases in the middle. CDR3 protein: CASSVGFKGSDRETQYF. For the CDR3, the DNA is TGTGCCAGCAGCGTAGGGTTCAAAGGATCGGATCGTGAGACCCAGTACTTC. The whole variable domain, remainder taken from reference TRBV9 and TRBJ2-5, is DSGVTQTPKHLITATGQRVTLRCSPRSGDLSVYWYQQSLDQGLQFLIQYYNGEERAKGNILERFSAQQFPDLHSELNLSSLELGDSALYFCASSVGFKGSDRETQYFGPGTRLLVL.

This clonotype was counted many times. The chain couples TRBV9 to TRBJ1-6; D is possibly TRBD1 (5 bases). This CDR3 region has 17 residues. The germline gives CDR1 SGDLS, CDR2 YYNGEE. V was pared by 3 bases and J by 0 bases, with 13 bases between. The CDR3 loop reads CASSAQGVGSYNSPLHF. DNA of the CDR3: TGTGCCAGCAGCGCTCAGGGCGTGGGCTCCTATAATTCACCCCTCCACTTT.

The chain links TRBV4-3 to TRBJ1-1; D perhaps matches TRBD1 (5 bases). V was trimmed by 0 bases and J by 7 bases, leaving 18 bases between them. The CDR3 has 16 amino acids. CDR1 and CDR2 from the germline V gene are LGHNA and YSLEER. The CDR3 DNA follows: TGCGCCAGCAGCCAAGAATACATGGGGGGAGTTGTTGAAGCTTTCTTT. The encoded protein is CASSQEYMGGVVEAFF.

Ten or more counts support this clonotype. The chain employs TRBV11-2 and TRBJ2-7, with 10 bases lining up with TRBD2. The CDR3 extends over 14 amino acids. Germline V gene data show CDR1 as SGHAT and CDR2 as FQNNGV. The J segment lost 4 bases and the V segment lost 7 bases, leaving 7 bases of the junction unmatched. CDR3 sequence: CASTLAGETYEQYF. The CDR3 coding sequence is TGTGCCAGCACTCTAGCGGGAGAAACTTACGAGCAGTACTTC. The variable domain in full, with the rest retrieved from reference TRBV11-2 and TRBJ2-7, is EAGVAQSPRYKIIEKRQSVAFWCNPISGHATLYWYQQILGQGPKLLIQFQNNGVVDDSQLPKDRFSAERLKGVDSTLKIQPAKLEDSAVYLCASTLAGETYEQYFGPGTRLTVT.

This clonotype was observed a few times. CDR3 region: CASSLRPGGPLETGELFF. CDR3 coding DNA: TGCGCCAGCAGCTTGAGGCCAGGGGGGCCCCTGGAAACCGGGGAGCTGTTTTTT. The chain couples TRBV5-1 to TRBJ2-2; TRBD1 is a possible D gene (7 bases). The CDR3 is made up of 18 amino acids. Trimming took off 1 base at V and 5 bases at J, with 21 bases between the two ends. Germline V gene data show CDR1 as SGHRS and CDR2 as YFSETQ.

By its share, this clonotype is medium-sized. The gene calls are TRBV20-1 and TRBJ2-7, with a tentative D call TRBD1 (6 bases). Germline values: CDR1 DFQATT, CDR2 SNEGSKA (reference sequence). CDR3 size: 13 residues. Trimming removed 4 bases at V and 5 bases at J, with 15 bases between. In DNA form, the CDR3 reads TGCAGTGCTATTAGCGACAGGTGGGACGAGCAGTACTTC. This translates into CSAISDRWDEQYF.